This entry features one T cell receptor (beta chain) sequence. Using immunoSEQ multiplex PCR, the repertoire was profiled, and TCRdb retains in-frame clones only, with some absent. The sample contains 75,000 to 85,000 clones, roughly 91% of which appear only once. These data originate in a study of cytomegalovirus exposure and HLA in healthy donors. Study-wide context: The roughly 670 first-cohort repertoires shared a platform with the roughly 120 validation repertoires, as reported in a later analysis.

Trimming pared 6 bases from V and 2 bases from J, leaving 10 bases between. Germline V gene lookup returns CDR1 KGHSH and CDR2 LQKENI. The CDR3 is 14 residues long. The chain couples TRBV18 to TRBJ1-4; D might be TRBD1 (5 bases). The TCR originated in a man aged 30 to 39 in good health and CMV-seronegative. Sequencing used PBMCs. The CDR3 loop is CASSPTVTNEKLFF. In nucleotides, the CDR3 is TGTGCCAGCTCGCCGACAGTGACTAATGAAAAACTGTTTTTT.